A single sample is the source of the 8 T cell receptor beta chains below, sequenced in a study of early T cells in non-severe SARS-CoV-2 infection. TCRdb recomputed calls from the 5' RACE reads with MiXCR, one row per CDR3 protein. The table records approximately 71,000 distinct CDR3 sequences, 10% to 15% of them present only once. Sample: whole blood. These receptors all come from an adult who was a healthcare worker with PCR-confirmed SARS-CoV-2 infection or an uninfected control (not recorded which).

The rearrangement links TRBV10-3 to TRBJ2-2; a possible D gene is TRBD1 (5 bases). Trimming took 3 bases from V and 6 from J, leaving 8 bases between them. The CDR3 extends over 13 amino acids. Germline values: CDR1 ENHRY, CDR2 SYGVKD. Here the CDR3 reads CAISEGVAGELFF. The CDR3, as DNA: TGTGCCATCAGTGAAGGGGTCGCCGGGGAGCTGTTTTTT.

Only a few counts were recorded for this clonotype. This chain uses TRBV20-1 with TRBJ2-3, with a possible D match to TRBD1 (6 bases). The germline gives CDR1 DFQATT, CDR2 SNEGSKA (reference sequence). The CDR3 consists of 12 residues. The V gene lost 3 bases and the J gene lost 6 bases, with 10 bases spanning the gap. The CDR3 nucleotides read TGCAGTGCTAGCCGGACAGAGGATACGCAGTATTTT. This encodes CSASRTEDTQYF.

The chain links TRBV20-1 to TRBJ2-1; perhaps TRBD2 as D (5 bases). This CDR3 is built from 15 residues. The V end lost 3 bases, the J end lost 2 bases, and 14 bases lay between the germline ends. CDR1 and CDR2 from the germline V gene are DFQATT and SNEGSKA (reference sequence). The chain's CDR3 is CSASPAQRTYNEQFF. The CDR3 coding sequence is TGCAGTGCTAGCCCCGCCCAGCGGACCTACAATGAGCAGTTCTTC.

This sequence joins TRBV5-4 and TRBJ2-5; the D gene is possibly TRBD1 (5 bases). The ends were cut back, 4 bases at V and 5 bases at J, with 18 bases in the middle. CDR1 is SGHNT, CDR2 YYREEE, per germline (reference sequence). The CDR3 totals 15 residues. The CDR3 spells CASSPVGPDLETQYF. CDR3 bases: TGTGCCAGCAGCCCCGTGGGGCCGGATCTGGAGACCCAGTACTTC.

The V gene is TRBV6-6, the J gene TRBJ2-5; D remains unclear. CDR1 is MNHNY and CDR2 is SVGAGI in the germline V gene (reference sequence). The ends were cut back, 5 bases at V and 5 bases at J, with 21 bases in the middle. This CDR3 is built from 16 residues. CDR3 bases: TGTGCCAGCAGTCCACGGACGAGGATTCTGGAGGAGACCCAGTACTTC. Amino acids: CASSPRTRILEETQYF.

This clonotype was detected only a few times. CDR3 in amino acids: CASSLVATGVYETQYF. The CDR3 DNA follows: TGTGCCAGCAGCTTAGTCGCGACAGGGGTTTACGAGACCCAGTACTTC. The V call is TRBV7-2, the J call TRBJ2-5, with 8 bases matching TRBD1. V trimming: 1 base; J trimming: 5 bases; junction bases outside the gene matches: 9. Germline CDR1 SGHTA, CDR2 FQGNSA. The CDR3 covers 16 residues.

This clonotype was detected ten times or more. The gene calls are TRBV6-2 or TRBV6-3 and TRBJ1-5; 11 bases match TRBD1. Germline V gene sequence: CDR1 MNHEY, CDR2 SVGEGT. V was pared by 7 bases and J by 4 bases, with 9 bases of the junction left unmatched. This CDR3 spans 16 amino acids. The chain's CDR3 is CASTKAGDRGNQPQHF. The CDR3, as DNA: TGTGCCAGCACCAAGGCTGGGGACAGGGGGAATCAGCCCCAGCATTTT.

The table lists this clonotype with a few counts. V is TRBV7-2 and J is TRBJ2-5; D possibly corresponds to TRBD2 (6 bases). With 1 base removed from V and 5 bases from J, the gap between germline ends came to 17 bases. CDR3 size: 16 residues. CDR1 and CDR2 (germline): SGHTA, FQGNSA. CDR3 nucleotides: TGTGCCAGCAGCTTAGTTCTTGCGGGGAAGGGGGAGACCCAGTACTTC. This gives the protein CASSLVLAGKGETQYF.